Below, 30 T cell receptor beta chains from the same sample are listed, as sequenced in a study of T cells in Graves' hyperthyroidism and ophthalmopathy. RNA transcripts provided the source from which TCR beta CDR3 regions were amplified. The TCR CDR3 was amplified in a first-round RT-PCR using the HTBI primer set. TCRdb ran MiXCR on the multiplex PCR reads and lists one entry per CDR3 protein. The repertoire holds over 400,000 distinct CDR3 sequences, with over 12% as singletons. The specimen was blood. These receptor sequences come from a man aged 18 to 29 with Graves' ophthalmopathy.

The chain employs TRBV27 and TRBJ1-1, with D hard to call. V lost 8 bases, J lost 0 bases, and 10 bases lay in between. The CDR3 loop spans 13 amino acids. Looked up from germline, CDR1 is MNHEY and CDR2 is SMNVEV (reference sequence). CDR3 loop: CASAPRLNTEAFF. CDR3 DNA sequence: TGTGCCAGCGCGCCGCGCTTGAACACTGAAGCTTTCTTT.

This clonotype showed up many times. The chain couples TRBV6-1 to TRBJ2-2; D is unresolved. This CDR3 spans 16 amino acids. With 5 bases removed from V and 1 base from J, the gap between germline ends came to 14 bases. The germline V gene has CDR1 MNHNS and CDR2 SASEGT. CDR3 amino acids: CASSFHPPENTGELFF. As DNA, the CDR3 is TGTGCCAGCAGTTTCCACCCCCCGGAGAACACCGGGGAGCTGTTTTTT.

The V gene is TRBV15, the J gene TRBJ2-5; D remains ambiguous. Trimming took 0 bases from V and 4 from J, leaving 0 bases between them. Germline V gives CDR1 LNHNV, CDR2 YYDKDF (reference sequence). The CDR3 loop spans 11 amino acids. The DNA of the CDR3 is TGTGCCACCAGCAGAGAAGAGACCCAGTACTTC. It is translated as CATSREETQYF.

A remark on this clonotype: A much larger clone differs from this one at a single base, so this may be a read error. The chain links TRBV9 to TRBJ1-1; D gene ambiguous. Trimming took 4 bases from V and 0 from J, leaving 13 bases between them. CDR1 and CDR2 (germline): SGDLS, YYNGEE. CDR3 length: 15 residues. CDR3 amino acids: CASSPRRHMNTEAFF. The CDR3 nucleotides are TGTGCCAGCAGCCCCCGAAGGCACATGAACACTGAAGCTTTCTTT.

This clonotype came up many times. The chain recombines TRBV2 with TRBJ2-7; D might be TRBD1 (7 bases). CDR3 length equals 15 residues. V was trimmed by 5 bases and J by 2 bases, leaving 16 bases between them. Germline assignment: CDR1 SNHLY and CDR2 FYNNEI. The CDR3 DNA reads TGTGCCAGCAGTCTCACAGGGGACTTGGCCTACGAGCAGTACTTC. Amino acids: CASSLTGDLAYEQYF.

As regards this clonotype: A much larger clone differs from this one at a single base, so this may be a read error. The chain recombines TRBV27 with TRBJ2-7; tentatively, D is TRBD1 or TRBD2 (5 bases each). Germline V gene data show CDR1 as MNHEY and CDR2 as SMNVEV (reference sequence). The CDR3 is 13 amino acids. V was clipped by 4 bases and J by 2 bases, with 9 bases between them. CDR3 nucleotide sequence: TGTGCCAGCAGTTCGGGACCAGCCTACGAGCAGTACTTC. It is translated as CASSSGPAYEQYF.

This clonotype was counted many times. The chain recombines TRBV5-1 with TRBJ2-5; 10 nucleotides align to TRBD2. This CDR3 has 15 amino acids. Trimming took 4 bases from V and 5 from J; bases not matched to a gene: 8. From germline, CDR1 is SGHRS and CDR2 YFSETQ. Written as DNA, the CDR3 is TGCGCCAGCAGCCCTATAGCGGGAGGAGGTGAGACCCAGTACTTC. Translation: CASSPIAGGGETQYF.

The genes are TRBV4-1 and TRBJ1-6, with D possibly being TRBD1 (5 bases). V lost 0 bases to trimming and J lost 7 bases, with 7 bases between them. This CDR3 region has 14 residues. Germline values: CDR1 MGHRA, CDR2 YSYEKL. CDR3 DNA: TGCGCCAGCAGCCAAGAAAACAGGAATTCACCCCTCCACTTT. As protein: CASSQENRNSPLHF.

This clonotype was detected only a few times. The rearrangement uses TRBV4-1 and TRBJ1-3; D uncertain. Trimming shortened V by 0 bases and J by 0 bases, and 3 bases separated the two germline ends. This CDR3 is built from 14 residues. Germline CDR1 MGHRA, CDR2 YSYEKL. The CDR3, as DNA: TGCGCCAGCAGCCAAGACTACTCTGGAAACACCATATATTTT. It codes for CASSQDYSGNTIYF.

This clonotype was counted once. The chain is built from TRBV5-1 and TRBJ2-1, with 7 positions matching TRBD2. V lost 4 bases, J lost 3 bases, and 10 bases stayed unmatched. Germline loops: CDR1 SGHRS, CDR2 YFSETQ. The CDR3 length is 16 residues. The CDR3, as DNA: TGCGCCAGCAGCGGGGAGGGATCTAATTACTACAATGAGCAGTTCTTC. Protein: CASSGEGSNYYNEQFF.

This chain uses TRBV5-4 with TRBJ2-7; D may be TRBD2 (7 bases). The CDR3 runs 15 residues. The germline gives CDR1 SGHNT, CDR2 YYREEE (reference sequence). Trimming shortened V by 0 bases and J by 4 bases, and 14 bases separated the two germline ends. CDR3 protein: CASSLEGGGRYEQYF. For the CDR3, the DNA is TGTGCCAGCAGCTTGGAAGGGGGAGGGAGATACGAGCAGTACTTC.

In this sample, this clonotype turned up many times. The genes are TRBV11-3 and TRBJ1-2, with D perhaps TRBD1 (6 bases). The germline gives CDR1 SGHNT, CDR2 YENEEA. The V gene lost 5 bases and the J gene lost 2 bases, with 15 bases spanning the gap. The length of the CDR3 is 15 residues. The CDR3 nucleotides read TGTGCCAGCAGCCTTAATGGGGGCTGGAACTATGGCTACACCTTC. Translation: CASSLNGGWNYGYTF. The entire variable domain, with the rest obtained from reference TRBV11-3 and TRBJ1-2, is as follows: EAGVVQSPRYKIIEKKQPVAFWCNPISGHNTLYWYLQNLGQGPELLIRYENEEAVDDSQLPKDRFSAERLKGVDSTLKIQPAELGDSAVYLCASSLNGGWNYGYTFGSGTRLTVV.

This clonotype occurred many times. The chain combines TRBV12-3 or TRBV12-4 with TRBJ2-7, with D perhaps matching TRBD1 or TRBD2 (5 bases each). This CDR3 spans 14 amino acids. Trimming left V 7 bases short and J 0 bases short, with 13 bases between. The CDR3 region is CASNEWGNSYEQYF. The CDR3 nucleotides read TGTGCCAGCAACGAGTGGGGGAACTCCTACGAGCAGTACTTC.

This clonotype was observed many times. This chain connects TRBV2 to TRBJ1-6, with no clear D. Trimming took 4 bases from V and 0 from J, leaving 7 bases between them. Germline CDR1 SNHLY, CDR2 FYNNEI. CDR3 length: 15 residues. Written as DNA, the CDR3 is TGTGCCAGCAGTGCGGGGAGCTCCTATAATTCACCCCTCCACTTT. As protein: CASSAGSSYNSPLHF. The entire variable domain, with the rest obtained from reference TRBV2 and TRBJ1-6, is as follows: EPEVTQTPSHQVTQMGQEVILRCVPISNHLYFYWYRQILGQKVEFLVSFYNNEISEKSEIFDDQFSVERPDGSNFTLKIRSTKLEDSAMYFCASSAGSSYNSPLHFGNGTRLTVT.

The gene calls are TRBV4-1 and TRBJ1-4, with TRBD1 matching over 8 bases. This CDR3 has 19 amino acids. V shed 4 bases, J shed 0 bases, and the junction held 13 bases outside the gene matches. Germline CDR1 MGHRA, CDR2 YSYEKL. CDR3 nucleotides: TGCGCCAGCAGCCCAGGGCTACAGGGGGTTCTAGCAACTAATGAAAAACTGTTTTTT. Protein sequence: CASSPGLQGVLATNEKLFF.

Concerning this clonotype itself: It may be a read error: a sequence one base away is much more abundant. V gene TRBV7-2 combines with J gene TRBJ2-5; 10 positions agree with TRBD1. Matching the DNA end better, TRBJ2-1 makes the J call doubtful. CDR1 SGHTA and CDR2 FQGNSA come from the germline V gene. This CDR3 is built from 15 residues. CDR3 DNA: TGTGCCAGCAGCTCAGGATCCGGGACAGGGGAGACCCAGTTCTTC. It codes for CASSSGSGTGETQFF.

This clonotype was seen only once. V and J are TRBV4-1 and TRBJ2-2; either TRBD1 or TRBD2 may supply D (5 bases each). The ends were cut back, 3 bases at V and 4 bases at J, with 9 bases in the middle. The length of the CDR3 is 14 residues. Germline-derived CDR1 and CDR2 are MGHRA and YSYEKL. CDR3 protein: CASSQGPGTGELFF. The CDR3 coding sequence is TGCGCCAGCAGCCAGGGACCCGGCACCGGGGAGCTGTTTTTT.

CDR3 region: CASSLHGGNSPLHF. The CDR3 DNA follows: TGTGCCAGCAGTTTACATGGTGGCAATTCACCCCTCCACTTT. V gene TRBV12-3 or TRBV12-4 combines with J gene TRBJ1-6; D is ambiguous. The CDR3 spans 14 residues. V was trimmed by 2 bases and J by 7 bases, leaving 9 bases between them.

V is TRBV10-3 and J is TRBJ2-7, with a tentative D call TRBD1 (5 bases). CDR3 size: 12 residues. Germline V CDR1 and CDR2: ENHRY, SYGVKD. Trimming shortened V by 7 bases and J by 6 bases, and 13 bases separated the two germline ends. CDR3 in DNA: TGTGCCATCACTGAAGGGGTCTCCGAGCAGTACTTC. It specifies CAITEGVSEQYF.

This chain's CDR3 is CASVPGWEYEQFF. The CDR3 coding sequence is TGTGCCAGCGTCCCAGGGTGGGAGTATGAGCAGTTCTTC. This chain joins TRBV7-9 and TRBJ2-1; TRBD1 or TRBD2 may be the D gene (5 bases each). The CDR3 runs to 13 residues. V lost 8 bases and J 8 bases, leaving 16 bases between the germline ends. Per the germline V gene, CDR1 is SEHNR and CDR2 is FQNEAQ (reference sequence).

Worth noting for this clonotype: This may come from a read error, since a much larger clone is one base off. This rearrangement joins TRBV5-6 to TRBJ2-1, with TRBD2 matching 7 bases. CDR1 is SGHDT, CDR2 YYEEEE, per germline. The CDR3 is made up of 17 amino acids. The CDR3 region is CTSSLAPGRERYNEQFF. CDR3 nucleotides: TGTACCAGCAGCTTGGCCCCTGGGCGGGAGAGGTACAATGAGCAGTTCTTC. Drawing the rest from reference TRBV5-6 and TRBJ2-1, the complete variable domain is DAGVTQSPTHLIKTRGQQVTLRCSPKSGHDTVSWYQQALGQGPQFIFQYYEEEERQRGNFPDRFSGHQFPNYSSELNVNALLLGDSALYLCTSSLAPGRERYNEQFFGPGTRLTVL.

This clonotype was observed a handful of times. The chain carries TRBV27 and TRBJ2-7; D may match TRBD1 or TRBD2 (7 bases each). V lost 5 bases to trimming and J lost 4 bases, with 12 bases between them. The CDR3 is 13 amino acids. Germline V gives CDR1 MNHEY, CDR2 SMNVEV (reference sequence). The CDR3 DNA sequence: TGTGCCAGCAGTCAGGGGGGGTTTTACGAGCAGTACTTC. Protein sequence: CASSQGGFYEQYF.

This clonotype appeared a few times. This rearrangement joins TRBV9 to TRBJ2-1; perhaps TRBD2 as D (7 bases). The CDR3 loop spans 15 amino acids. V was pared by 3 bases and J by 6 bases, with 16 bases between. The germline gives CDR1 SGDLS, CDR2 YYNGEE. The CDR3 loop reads CASSEGGERGNEQFF. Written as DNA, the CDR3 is TGTGCCAGCAGCGAGGGGGGGGAGAGGGGCAATGAGCAGTTCTTC.

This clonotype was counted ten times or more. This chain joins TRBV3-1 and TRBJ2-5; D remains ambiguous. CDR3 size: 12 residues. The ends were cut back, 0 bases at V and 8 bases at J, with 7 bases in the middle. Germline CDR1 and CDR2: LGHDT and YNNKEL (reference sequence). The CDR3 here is CASSQEAGTQYF. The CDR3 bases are TGTGCCAGCAGCCAAGAAGCTGGAACCCAGTACTTC.

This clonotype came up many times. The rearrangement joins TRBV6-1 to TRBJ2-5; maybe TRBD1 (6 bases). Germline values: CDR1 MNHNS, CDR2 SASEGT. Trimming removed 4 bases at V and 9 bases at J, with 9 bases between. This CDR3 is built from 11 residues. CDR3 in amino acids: CASSVQGAQYF. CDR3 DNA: TGTGCCAGCAGTGTACAGGGCGCCCAGTACTTC.

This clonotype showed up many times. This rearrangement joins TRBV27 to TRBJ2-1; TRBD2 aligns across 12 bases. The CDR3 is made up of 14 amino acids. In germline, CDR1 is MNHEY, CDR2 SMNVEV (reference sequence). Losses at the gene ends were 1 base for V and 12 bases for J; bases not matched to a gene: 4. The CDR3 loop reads CASSLYLAGGRQFF. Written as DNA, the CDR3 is TGTGCCAGCAGTTTATATCTAGCGGGGGGGAGGCAGTTCTTC.

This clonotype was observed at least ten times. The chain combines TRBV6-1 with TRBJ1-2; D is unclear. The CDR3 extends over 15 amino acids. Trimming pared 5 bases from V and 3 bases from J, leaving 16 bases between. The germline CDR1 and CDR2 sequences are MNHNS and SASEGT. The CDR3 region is CASSQTVNLHYGYTF. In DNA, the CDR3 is TGTGCCAGCAGTCAAACAGTCAACCTTCACTATGGCTACACCTTC.

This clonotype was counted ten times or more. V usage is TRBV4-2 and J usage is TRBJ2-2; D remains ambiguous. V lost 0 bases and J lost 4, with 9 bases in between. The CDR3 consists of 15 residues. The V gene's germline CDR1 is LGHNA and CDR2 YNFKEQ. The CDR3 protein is CASSQDLASTGELFF. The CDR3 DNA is TGTGCCAGCAGCCAAGATCTGGCTAGCACCGGGGAGCTGTTTTTT.

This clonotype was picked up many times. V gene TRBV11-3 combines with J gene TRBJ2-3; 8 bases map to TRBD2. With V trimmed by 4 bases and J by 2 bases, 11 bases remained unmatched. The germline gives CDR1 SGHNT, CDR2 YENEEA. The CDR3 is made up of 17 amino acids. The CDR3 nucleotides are TGTGCCAGCAGCTCCACCCCCACTAGCGGCTCCACAGATACGCAGTATTTT. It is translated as CASSSTPTSGSTDTQYF.

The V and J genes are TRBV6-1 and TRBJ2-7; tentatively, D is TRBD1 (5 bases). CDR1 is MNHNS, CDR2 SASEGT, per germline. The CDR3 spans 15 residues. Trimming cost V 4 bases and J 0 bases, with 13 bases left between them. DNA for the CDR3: TGTGCCAGCAGTGGGTCCAGGGATCGCTCCTACGAGCAGTACTTC. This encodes CASSGSRDRSYEQYF.